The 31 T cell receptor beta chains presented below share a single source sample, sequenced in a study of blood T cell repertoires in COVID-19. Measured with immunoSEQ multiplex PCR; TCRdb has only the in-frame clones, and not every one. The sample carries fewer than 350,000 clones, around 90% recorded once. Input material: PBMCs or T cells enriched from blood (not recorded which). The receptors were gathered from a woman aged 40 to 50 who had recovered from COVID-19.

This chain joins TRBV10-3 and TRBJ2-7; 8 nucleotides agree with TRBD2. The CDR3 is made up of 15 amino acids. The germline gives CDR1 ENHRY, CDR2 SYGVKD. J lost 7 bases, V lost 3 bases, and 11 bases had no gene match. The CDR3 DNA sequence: TGTGCCATCAGTGATGGGACTAGGGTCGTGGGGGAGCAGTACTTC. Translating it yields CAISDGTRVVGEQYF.

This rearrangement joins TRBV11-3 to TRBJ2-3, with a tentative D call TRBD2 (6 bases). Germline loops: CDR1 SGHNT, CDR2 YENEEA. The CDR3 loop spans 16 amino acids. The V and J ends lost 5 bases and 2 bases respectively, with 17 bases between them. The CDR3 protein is CASSLGSIGSTDTQYF. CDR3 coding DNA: TGTGCCAGCAGCCTCGGGAGTATTGGGTCCACAGATACGCAGTATTTT.

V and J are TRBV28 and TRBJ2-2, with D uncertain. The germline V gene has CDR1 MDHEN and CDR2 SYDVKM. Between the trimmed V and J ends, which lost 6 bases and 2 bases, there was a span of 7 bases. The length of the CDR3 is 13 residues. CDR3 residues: CASSLSNTGELFF. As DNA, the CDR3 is TGTGCCAGCAGCCTATCAAACACCGGGGAGCTGTTTTTT. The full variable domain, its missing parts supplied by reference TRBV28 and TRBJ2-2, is DVKVTQSSRYLVKRTGEKVFLECVQDMDHENMFWYRQDPGLGLRLIYFSYDVKMKEKGDIPEGYSVSREKKERFSLILESASTNQTSMYLCASSLSNTGELFFGEGSRLTVL.

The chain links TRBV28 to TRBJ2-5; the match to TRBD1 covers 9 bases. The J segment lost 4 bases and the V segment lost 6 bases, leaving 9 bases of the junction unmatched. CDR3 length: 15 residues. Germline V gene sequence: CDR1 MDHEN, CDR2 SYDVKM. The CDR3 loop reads CASSDRGANGETQYF. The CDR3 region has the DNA TGTGCCAGCAGCGACAGGGGGGCGAACGGAGAGACCCAGTACTTC.

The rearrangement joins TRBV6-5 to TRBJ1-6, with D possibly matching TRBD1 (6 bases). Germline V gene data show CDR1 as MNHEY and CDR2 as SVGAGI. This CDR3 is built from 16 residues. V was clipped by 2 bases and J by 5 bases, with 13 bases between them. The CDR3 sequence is CASSYGRGGNNSPLHF. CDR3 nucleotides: TGTGCCAGCAGTTACGGCAGGGGTGGGAATAATTCACCCCTCCACTTT.

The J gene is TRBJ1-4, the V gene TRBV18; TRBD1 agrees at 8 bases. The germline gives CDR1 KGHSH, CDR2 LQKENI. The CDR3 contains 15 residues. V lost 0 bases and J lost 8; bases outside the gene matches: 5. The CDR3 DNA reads TGTGCCAGCTCACCACCGACAGGGGTAGGGGAAAAACTGTTTTTT. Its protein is CASSPPTGVGEKLFF.

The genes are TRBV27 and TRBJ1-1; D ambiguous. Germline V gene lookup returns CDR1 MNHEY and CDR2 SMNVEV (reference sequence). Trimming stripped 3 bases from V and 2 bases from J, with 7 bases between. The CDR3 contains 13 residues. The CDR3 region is CASSLRTNTEAFF. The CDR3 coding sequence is TGTGCCAGCAGTTTGAGAACTAACACTGAAGCTTTCTTT.

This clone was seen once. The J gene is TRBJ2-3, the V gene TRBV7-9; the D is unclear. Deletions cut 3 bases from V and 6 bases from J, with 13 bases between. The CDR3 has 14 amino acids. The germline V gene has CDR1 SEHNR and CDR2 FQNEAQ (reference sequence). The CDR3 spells CASSFFSVADTQYF. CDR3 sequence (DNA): TGTGCCAGCAGCTTTTTTTCCGTAGCCGATACGCAGTATTTT. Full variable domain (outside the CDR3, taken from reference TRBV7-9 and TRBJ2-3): DTGVSQNPRHKITKRGQNVTFRCDPISEHNRLYWYRQTLGQGPEFLTYFQNEAQLEKSRLLSDRFSAERPKGSFSTLEIQRTEQGDSAMYLCASSFFSVADTQYFGPGTRLTVL.

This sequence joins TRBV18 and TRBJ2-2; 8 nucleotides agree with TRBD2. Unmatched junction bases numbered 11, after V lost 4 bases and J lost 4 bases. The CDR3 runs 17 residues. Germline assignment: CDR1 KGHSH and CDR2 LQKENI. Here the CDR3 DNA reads TGTGCCAGCTCACTCCCTCGGAGCCGGGGGGGCACCGGGGAGCTGTTTTTT. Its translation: CASSLPRSRGGTGELFF.

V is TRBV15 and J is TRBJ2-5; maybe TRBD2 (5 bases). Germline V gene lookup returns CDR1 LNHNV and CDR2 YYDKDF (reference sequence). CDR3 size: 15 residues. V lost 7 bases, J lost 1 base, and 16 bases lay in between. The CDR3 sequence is CATKIAHPGQETQYF. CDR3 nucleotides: TGTGCCACCAAAATAGCGCACCCGGGCCAAGAGACCCAGTACTTC.

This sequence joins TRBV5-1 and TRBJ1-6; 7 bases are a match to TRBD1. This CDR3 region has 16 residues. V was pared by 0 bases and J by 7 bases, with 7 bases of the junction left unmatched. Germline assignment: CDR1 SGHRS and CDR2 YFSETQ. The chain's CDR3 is CASSLAGDRLNSPLHF. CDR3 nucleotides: TGCGCCAGCAGCTTGGCCGGGGACAGACTCAATTCACCCCTCCACTTT.

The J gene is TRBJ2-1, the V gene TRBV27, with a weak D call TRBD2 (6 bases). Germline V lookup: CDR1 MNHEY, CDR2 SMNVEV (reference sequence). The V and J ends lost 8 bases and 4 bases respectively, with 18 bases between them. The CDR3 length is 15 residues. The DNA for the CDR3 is TGTGCCAGCTCCCCCGGGAGAGCGGTTTACAATGAGCAGTTCTTC. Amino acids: CASSPGRAVYNEQFF.

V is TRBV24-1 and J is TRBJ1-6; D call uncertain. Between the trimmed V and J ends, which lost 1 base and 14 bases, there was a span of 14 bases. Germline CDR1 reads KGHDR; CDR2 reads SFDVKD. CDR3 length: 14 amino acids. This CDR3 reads CATSDFGPPAALHF. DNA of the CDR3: TGTGCCACCAGTGATTTTGGGCCGCCAGCGGCCCTCCACTTT.

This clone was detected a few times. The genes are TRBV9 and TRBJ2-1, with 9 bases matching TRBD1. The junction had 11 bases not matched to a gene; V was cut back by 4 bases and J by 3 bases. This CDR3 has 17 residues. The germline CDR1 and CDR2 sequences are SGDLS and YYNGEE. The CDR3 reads CASSPTSRDRDYNEQFF. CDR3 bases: TGTGCCAGCAGCCCTACGAGCCGGGACAGGGACTACAATGAGCAGTTCTTC.

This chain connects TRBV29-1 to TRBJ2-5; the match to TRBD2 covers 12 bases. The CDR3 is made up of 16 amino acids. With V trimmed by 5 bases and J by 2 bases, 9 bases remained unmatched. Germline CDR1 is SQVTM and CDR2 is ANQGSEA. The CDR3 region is CSVTPWTSGEQETQYF. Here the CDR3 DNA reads TGCAGCGTTACTCCCTGGACTAGCGGGGAACAAGAGACCCAGTACTTC.

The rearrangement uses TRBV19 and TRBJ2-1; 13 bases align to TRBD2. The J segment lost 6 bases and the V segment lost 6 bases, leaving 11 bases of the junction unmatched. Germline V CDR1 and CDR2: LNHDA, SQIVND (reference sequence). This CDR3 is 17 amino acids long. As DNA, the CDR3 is TGTGCCAGTAGCCAAAGGAGGGGACTAGCGGGAACCAATGAGCAGTTCTTC. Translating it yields CASSQRRGLAGTNEQFF.

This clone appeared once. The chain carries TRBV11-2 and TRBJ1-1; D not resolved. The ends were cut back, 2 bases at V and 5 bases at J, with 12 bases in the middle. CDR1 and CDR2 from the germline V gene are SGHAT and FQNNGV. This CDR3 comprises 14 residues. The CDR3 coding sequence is TGTGCCAGCAGCTTAATGGCGGTTAGAACTGAAGCTTTCTTT. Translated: CASSLMAVRTEAFF.

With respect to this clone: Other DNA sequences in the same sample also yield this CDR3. CDR3 in DNA: TGTGCCAGCAGTGGGGGCGGTAGCAATCAGCCCCAGCATTTT. Its protein product is CASSGGGSNQPQHF. The chain recombines TRBV2 with TRBJ1-5; TRBD1 is a possible D gene (5 bases). V lost 4 bases, J lost 0 bases, and 7 bases lay in between. CDR3 length: 14 residues. The germline CDR1 and CDR2 sequences are SNHLY and FYNNEI.

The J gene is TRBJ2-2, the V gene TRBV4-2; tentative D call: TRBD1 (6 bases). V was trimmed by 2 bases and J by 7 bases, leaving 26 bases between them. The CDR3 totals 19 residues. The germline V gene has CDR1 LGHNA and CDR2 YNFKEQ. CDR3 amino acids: CASSQLFKSNVGGYGELFF. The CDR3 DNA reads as TGTGCCAGCAGCCAACTTTTTAAATCCAACGTAGGGGGATACGGGGAGCTGTTTTTT.

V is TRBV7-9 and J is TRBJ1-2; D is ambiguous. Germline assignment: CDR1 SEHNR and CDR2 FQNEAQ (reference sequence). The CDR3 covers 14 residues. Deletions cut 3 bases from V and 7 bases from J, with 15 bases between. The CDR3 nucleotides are TGTGCCAGCAGCTTGGGCCTCGAGGGATCTGGCTACACCTTC. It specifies CASSLGLEGSGYTF.

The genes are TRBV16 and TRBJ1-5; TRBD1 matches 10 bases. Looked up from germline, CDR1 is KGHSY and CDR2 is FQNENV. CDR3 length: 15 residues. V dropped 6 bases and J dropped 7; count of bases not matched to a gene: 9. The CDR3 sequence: CASSQKTGGGQPQHF. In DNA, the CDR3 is TGTGCCAGCAGTCAGAAGACAGGGGGCGGACAGCCCCAGCATTTT.

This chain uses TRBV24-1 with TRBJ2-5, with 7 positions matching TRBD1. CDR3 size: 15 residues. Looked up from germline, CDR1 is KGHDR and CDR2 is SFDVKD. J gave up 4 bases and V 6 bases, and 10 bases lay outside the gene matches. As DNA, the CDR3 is TGTGCCACCAGTCCTCACAGGGGATTGGGAGAGACCCAGTACTTC. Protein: CATSPHRGLGETQYF.

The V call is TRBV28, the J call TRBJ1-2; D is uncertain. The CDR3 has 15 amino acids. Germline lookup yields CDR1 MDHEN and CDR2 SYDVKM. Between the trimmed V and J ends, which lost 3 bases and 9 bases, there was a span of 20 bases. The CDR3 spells CASSFRGRGGYRYTF. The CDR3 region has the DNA TGTGCCAGCAGTTTTCGCGGACGGGGAGGGTATCGCTACACCTTC.

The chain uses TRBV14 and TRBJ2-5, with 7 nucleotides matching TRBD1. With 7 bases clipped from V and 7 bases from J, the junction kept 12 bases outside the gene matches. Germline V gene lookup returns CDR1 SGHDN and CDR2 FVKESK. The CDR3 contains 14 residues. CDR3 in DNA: TGTGCCAGCACTTCCCGGGACAGCTCGGGGACCCAGTACTTC. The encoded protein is CASTSRDSSGTQYF.

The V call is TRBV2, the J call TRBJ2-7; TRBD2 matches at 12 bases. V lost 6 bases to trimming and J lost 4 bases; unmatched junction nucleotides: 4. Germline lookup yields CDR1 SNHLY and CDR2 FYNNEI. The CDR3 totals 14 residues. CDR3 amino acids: CASRTSGSRYEQYF. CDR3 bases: TGTGCCAGCAGGACTAGCGGGAGCCGATACGAGCAGTACTTC.

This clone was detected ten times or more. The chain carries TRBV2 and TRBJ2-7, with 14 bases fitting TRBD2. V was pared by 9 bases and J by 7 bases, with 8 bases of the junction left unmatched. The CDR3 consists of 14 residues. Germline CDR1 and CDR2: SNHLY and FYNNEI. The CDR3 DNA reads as TGTGCCAGTGCGGGACTAGCGGGAGTGAGGGAGCAGTACTTC. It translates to CASAGLAGVREQYF.

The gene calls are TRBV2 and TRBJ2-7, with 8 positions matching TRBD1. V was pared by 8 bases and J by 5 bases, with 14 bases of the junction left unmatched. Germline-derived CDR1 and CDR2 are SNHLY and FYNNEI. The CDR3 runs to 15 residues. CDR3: CASLSTDRGTHEQYF. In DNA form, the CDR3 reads TGTGCCAGCCTCTCCACCGACAGGGGAACCCACGAGCAGTACTTC.

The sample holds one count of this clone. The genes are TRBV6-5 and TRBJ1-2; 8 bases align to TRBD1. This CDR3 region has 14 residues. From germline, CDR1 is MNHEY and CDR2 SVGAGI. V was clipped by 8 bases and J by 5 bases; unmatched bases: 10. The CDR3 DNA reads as TGTGCCAGCCGCCGGGGCAGGGGGCTGTATGGCTACACCTTC. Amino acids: CASRRGRGLYGYTF.

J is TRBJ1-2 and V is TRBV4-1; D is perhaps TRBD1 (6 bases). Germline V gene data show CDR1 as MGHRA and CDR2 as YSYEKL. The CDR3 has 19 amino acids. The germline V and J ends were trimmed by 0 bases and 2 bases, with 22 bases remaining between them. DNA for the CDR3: TGCGCCAGCAGCCAAGAGCCCTACCCGACAGGCCGCTCCAACTATGGCTACACCTTC. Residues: CASSQEPYPTGRSNYGYTF.

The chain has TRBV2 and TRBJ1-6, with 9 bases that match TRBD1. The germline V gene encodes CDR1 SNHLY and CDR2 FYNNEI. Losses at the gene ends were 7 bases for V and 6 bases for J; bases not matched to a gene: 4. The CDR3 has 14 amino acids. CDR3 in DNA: TGTGCCAGCACAAGGACAGGGGTTAATTCACCCCTCCACTTT. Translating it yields CASTRTGVNSPLHF. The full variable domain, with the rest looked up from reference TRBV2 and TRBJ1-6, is EPEVTQTPSHQVTQMGQEVILRCVPISNHLYFYWYRQILGQKVEFLVSFYNNEISEKSEIFDDQFSVERPDGSNFTLKIRSTKLEDSAMYFCASTRTGVNSPLHFGNGTRLTVT.

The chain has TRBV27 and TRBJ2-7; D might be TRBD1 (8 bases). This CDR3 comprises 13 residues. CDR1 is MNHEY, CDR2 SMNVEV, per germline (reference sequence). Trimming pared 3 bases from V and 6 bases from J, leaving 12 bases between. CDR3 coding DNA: TGTGCCAGCAGTTTCTACAGGGGGGGCGAGCAGTACTTC. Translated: CASSFYRGGEQYF.